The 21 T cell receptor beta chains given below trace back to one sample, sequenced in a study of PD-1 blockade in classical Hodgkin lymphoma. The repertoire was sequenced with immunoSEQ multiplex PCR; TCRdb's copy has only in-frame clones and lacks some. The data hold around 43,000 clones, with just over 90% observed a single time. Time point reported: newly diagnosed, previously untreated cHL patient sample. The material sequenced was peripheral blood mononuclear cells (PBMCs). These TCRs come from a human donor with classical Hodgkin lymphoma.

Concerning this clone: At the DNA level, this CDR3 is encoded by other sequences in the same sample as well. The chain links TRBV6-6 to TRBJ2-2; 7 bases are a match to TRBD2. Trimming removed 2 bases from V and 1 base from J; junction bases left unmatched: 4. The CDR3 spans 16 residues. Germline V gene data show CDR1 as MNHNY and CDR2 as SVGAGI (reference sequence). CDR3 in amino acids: CASSYGRTRNTGELFF. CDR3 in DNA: TGTGCCAGCAGTTACGGAAGGACTAGGAACACCGGGGAGCTGTTTTTT.

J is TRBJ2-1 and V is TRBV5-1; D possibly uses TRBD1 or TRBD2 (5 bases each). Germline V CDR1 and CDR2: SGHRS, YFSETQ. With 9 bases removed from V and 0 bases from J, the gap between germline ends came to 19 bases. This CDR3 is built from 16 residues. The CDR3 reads CATSRGLQSSYNEQFF. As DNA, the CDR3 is TGCGCCACCTCTCGGGGCCTCCAAAGCTCCTACAATGAGCAGTTCTTC.

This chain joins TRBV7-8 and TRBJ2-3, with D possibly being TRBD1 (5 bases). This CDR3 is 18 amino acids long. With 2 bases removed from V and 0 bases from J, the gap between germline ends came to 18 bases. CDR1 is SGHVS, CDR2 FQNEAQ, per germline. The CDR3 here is CASSLTDKGFFSTDTQYF. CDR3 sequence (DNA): TGTGCCAGCAGCTTAACGGACAAAGGTTTTTTTAGCACAGATACGCAGTATTTT.

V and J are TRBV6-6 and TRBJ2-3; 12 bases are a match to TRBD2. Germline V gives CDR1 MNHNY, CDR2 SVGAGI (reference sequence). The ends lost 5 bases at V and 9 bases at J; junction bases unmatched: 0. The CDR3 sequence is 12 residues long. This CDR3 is CASSTSGRTQYF. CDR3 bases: TGTGCCAGCAGTACTAGCGGGAGGACGCAGTATTTT.

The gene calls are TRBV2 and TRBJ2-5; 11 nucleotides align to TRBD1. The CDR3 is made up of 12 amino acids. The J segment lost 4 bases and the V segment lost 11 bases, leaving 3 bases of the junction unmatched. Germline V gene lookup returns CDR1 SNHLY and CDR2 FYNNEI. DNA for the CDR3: TGTGCCGGAGGACAGGGGGCAGAGACCCAGTACTTC. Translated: CAGGQGAETQYF. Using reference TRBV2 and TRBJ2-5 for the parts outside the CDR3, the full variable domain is EPEVTQTPSHQVTQMGQEVILRCVPISNHLYFYWYRQILGQKVEFLVSFYNNEISEKSEIFDDQFSVERPDGSNFTLKIRSTKLEDSAMYFCAGGQGAETQYFGPGTRLLVL.

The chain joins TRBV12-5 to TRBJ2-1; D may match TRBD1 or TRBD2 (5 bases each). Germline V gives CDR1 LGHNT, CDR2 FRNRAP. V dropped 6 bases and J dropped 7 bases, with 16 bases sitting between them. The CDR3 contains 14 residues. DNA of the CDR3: TGTGCTAGTGGCCCCGGGACGTCGAGGAATGAGCAGTTCTTC. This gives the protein CASGPGTSRNEQFF.

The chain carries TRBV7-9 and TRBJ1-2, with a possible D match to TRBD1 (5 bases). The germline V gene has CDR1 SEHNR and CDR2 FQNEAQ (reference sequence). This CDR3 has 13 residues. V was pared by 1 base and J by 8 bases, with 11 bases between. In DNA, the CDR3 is TGTGCCAGCAGCTTAGGACTGAGGGGCGGCTACACCTTC. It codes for CASSLGLRGGYTF.

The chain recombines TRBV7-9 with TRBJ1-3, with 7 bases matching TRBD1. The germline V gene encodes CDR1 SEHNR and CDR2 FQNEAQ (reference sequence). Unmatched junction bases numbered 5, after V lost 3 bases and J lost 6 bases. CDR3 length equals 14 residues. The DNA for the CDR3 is TGTGCCAGCAGCTTTCGACAGGGATTAAACACCATATATTTT. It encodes CASSFRQGLNTIYF.

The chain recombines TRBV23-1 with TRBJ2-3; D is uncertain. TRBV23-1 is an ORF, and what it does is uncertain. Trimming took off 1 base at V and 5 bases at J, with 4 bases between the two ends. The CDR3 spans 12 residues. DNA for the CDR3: TGCGCCAGCAGTCAATTAGGAGATACGCAGTATTTT. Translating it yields CASSQLGDTQYF.

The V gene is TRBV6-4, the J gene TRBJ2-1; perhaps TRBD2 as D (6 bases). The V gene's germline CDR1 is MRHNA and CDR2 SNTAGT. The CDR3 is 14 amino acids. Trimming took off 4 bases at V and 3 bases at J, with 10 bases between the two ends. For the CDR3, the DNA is TGTGCCAGCAGTGTGGGGGGAGACTACAATGAGCAGTTCTTC. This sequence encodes CASSVGGDYNEQFF.

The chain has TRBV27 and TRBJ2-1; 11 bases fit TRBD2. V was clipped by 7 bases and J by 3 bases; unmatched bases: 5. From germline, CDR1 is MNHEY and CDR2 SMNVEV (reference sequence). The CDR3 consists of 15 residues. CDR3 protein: CASNRLAGNYNEQFF. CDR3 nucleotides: TGTGCCAGCAACCGACTAGCGGGAAACTACAATGAGCAGTTCTTC.

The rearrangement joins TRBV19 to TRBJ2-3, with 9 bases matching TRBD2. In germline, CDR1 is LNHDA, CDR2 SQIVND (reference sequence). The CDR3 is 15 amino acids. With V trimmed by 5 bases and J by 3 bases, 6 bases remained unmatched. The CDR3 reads CASSLSGRRTDTQYF. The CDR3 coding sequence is TGTGCCAGTAGTCTAAGCGGGAGGAGGACAGATACGCAGTATTTT.

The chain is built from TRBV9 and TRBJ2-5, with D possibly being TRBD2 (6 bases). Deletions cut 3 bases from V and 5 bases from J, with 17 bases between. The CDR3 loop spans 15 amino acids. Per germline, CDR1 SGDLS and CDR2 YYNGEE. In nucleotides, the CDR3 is TGTGCCAGCAGCGCGGGCCCCAGCCGGGGGGAGACCCAGTACTTC. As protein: CASSAGPSRGETQYF.

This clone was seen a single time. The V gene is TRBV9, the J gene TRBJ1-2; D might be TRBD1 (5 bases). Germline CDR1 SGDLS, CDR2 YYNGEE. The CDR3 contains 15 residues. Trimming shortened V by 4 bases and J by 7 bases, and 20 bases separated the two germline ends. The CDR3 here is CASSPRVGEGGGYTF. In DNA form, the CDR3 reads TGTGCCAGCAGCCCCCGGGTAGGGGAAGGTGGTGGCTACACCTTC. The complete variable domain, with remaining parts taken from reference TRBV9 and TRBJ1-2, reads DSGVTQTPKHLITATGQRVTLRCSPRSGDLSVYWYQQSLDQGLQFLIQYYNGEERAKGNILERFSAQQFPDLHSELNLSSLELGDSALYFCASSPRVGEGGGYTFGSGTRLTVV.

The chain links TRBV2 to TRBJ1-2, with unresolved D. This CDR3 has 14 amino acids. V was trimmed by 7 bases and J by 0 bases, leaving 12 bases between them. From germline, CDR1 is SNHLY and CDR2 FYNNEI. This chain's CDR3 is CASTRGMANYGYTF. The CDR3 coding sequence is TGTGCCAGCACGAGAGGGATGGCTAACTATGGCTACACCTTC. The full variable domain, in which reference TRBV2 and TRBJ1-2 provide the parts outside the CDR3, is EPEVTQTPSHQVTQMGQEVILRCVPISNHLYFYWYRQILGQKVEFLVSFYNNEISEKSEIFDDQFSVERPDGSNFTLKIRSTKLEDSAMYFCASTRGMANYGYTFGSGTRLTVV.

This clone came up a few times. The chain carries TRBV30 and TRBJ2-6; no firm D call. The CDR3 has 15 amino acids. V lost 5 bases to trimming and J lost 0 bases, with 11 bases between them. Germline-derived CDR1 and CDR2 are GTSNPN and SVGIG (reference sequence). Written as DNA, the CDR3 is TGTGCCTGGGGCCTATCTATCTCTGGGGCCAACGTCCTGACTTTC. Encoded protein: CAWGLSISGANVLTF.

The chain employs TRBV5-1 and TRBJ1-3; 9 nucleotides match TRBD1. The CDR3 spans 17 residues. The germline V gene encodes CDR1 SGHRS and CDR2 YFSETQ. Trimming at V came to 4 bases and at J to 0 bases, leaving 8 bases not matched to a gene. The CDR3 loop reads CASSPGQGQFSGNTIYF. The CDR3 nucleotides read TGCGCCAGCAGCCCGGGACAGGGACAGTTCTCTGGAAACACCATATATTTT.

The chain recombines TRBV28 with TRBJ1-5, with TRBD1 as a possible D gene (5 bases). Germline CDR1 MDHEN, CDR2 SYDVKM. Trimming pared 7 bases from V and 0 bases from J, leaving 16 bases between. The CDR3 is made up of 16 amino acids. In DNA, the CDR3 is TGTGCCAGCACTCCAAGGGGACGAAATAGCAATCAGCCCCAGCATTTT. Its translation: CASTPRGRNSNQPQHF.

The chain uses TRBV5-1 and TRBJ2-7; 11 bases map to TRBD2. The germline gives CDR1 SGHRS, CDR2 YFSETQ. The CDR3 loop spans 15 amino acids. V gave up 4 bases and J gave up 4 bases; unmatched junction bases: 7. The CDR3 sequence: CASSPVAGGPYEQYV. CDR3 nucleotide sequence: TGCGCCAGCAGCCCTGTAGCGGGAGGGCCTTACGAGCAGTACGTC.

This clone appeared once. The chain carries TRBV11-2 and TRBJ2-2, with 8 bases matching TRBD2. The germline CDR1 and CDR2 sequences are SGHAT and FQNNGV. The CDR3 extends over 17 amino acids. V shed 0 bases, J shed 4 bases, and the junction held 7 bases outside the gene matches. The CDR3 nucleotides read TGTGCCAGCAGCTTAGATGGGCGGGAGGCATCCACCGGGGAGCTGTTTTTT. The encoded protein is CASSLDGREASTGELFF.

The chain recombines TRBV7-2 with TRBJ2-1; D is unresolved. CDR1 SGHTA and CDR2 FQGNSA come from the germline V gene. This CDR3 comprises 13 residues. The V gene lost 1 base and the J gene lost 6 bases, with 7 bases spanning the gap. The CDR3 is CASSLGWGNEQFF. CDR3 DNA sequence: TGTGCCAGCAGCTTAGGGTGGGGCAATGAGCAGTTCTTC.